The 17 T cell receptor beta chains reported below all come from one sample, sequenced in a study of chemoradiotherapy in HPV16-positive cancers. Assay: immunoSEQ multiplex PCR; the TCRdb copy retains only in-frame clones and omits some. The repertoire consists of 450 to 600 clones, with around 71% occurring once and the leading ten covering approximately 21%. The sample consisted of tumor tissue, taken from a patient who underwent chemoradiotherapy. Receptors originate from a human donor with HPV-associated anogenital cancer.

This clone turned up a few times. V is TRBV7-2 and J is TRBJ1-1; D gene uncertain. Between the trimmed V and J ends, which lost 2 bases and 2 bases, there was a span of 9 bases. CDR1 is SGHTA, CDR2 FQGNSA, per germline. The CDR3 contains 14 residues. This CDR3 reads CASSLIYGNTEAFF. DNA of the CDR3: TGTGCCAGCAGCTTAATTTATGGTAACACTGAAGCTTTCTTT.

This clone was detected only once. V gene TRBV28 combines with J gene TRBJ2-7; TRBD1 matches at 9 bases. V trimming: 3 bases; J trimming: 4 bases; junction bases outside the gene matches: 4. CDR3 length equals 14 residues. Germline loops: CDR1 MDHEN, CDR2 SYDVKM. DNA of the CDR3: TGTGCCAGCAGTTTCTCCGACAGGGGGTACGAGCAGTACTTC. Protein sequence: CASSFSDRGYEQYF.

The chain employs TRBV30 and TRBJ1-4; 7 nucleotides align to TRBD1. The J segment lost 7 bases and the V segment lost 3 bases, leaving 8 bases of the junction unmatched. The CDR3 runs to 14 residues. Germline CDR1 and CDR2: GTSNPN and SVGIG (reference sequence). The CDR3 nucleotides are TGTGCCTGGAGCGGAGGGTCAGGGGGTGAAAAACTGTTTTTT. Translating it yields CAWSGGSGGEKLFF. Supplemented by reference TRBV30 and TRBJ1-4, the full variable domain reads SQTIHQWPATLVQPVGSPLSLECTVEGTSNPNLYWYRQAAGRGLQLLFYSVGIGQISSEVPQNLSASRPQDRQFILSSKKLLLSDSGFYLCAWSGGSGGEKLFFGSGTQLSVL.

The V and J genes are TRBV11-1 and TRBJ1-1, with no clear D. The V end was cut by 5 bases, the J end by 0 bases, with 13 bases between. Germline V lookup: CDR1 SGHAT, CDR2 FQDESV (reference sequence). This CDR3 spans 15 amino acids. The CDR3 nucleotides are TGTGCCAGCAGCGGCAAATTACAGATGAACACTGAAGCTTTCTTT. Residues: CASSGKLQMNTEAFF.

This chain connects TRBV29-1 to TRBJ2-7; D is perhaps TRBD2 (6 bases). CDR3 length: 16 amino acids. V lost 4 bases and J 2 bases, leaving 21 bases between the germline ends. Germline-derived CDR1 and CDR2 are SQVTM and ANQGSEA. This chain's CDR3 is CSVVGDSQFSPYEQYF. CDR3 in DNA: TGCAGCGTTGTTGGGGACTCACAGTTTAGTCCCTACGAGCAGTACTTC.

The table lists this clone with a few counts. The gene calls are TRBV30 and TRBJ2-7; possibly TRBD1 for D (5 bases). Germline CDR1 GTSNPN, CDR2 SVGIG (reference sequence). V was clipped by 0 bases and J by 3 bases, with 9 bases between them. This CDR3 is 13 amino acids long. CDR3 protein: CAWSVQENYEQYF. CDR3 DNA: TGTGCCTGGAGTGTACAGGAGAACTACGAGCAGTACTTC.

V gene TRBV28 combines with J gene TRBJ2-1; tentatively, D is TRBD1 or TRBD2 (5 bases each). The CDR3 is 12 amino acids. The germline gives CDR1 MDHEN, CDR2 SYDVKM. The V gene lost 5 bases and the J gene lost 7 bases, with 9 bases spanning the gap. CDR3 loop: CASSPGANEQFF. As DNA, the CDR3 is TGTGCCAGCAGTCCCGGGGCTAATGAGCAGTTCTTC.

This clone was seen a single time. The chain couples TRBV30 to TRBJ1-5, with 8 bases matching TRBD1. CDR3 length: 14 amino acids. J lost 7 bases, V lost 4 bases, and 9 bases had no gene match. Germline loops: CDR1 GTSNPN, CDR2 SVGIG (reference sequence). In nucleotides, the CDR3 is TGTGCCTGGAAGCTACAGGGGGGAGGACAGCCCCAGCATTTT. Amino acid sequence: CAWKLQGGGQPQHF. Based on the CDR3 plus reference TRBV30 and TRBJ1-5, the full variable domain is SQTIHQWPATLVQPVGSPLSLECTVEGTSNPNLYWYRQAAGRGLQLLFYSVGIGQISSEVPQNLSASRPQDRQFILSSKKLLLSDSGFYLCAWKLQGGGQPQHFGDGTRLSIL.

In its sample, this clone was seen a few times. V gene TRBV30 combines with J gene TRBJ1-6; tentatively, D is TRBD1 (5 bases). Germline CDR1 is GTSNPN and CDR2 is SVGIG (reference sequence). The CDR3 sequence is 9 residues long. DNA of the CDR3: TGTGCTTTGGGGCCACCCCTCCACTTT. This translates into CALGPPLHF.

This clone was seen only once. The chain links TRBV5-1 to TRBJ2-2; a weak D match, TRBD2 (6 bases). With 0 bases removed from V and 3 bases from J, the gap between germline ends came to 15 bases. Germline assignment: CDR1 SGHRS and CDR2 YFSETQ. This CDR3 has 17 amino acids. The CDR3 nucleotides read TGCGCCAGCAGCTTGGTTGGCGCGGGGTTTGACACCGGGGAGCTGTTTTTT. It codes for CASSLVGAGFDTGELFF.

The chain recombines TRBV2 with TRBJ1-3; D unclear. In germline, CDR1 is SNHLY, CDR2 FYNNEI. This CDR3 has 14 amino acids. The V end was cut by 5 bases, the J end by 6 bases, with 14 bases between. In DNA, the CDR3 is TGTGCCAGCAGTTTTGGAATGGGCCCAAACACCATATATTTT. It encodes CASSFGMGPNTIYF.

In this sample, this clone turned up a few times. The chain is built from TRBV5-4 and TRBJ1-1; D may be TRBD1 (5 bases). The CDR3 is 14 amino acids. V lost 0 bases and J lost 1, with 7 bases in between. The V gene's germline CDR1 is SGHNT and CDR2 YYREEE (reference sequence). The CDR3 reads CASSLGGRNTEAFF. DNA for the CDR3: TGTGCCAGCAGCTTGGGGGGGAGGAACACTGAAGCTTTCTTT.

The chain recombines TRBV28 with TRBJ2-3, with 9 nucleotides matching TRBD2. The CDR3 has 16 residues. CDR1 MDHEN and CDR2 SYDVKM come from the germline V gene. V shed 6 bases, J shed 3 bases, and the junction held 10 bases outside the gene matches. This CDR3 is CASRSFKAGGTDTQYF. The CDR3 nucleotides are TGTGCCAGCAGGTCTTTTAAGGCGGGAGGGACAGATACGCAGTATTTT.

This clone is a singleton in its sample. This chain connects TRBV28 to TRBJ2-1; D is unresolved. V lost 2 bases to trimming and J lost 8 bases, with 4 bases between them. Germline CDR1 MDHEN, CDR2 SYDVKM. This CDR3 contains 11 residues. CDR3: CASSLVDEQFF. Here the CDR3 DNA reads TGTGCCAGCAGTTTAGTCGATGAGCAGTTCTTC.

The CDR3 sequence: CASSLGKDRGPGNQPQHF. CDR3 sequence (DNA): TGTGCCAGCAGCTTAGGAAAGGACAGGGGGCCCGGCAATCAGCCCCAGCATTTT. The J gene is TRBJ1-5, the V gene TRBV13; 11 nucleotides agree with TRBD1. The length of the CDR3 is 18 residues. CDR1 PRHDT and CDR2 FYEKMQ come from the germline V gene (reference sequence). V gave up 0 bases and J gave up 2 bases; unmatched junction bases: 6.

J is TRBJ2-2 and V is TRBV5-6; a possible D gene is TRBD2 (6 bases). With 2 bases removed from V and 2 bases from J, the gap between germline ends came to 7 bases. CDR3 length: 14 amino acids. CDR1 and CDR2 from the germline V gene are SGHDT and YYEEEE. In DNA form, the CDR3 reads TGTGCCAGCAGCTTCGGACTAAACACCGGGGAGCTGTTTTTT. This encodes CASSFGLNTGELFF.

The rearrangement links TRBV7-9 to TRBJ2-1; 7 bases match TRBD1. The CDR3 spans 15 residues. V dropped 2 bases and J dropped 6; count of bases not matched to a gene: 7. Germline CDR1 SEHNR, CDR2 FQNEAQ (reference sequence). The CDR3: CASSLIRQGSNEQFF. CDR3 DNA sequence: TGTGCCAGCAGCTTAATCCGACAGGGCAGCAATGAGCAGTTCTTC.